The TCR beta chain described here comes from a study of cytomegalovirus exposure and HLA in healthy donors. Turning to the study itself: It was reported in a later analysis that the approximately 120 validation repertoires used the same platform as the roughly 700 first-cohort repertoires. Study-level findings and limits: The study recorded 164 TCR beta chains that were cytomegalovirus-associated.

Clones were read by immunoSEQ multiplex PCR, and TCRdb kept only the in-frame ones, dropping some. The sample shows some 200,000 clones, about 93% of them seen only once. Points on this clone: Its antigen remains unidentified.

Germline V gene data show CDR1 as SGHNT and CDR2 as YYREEE (reference sequence). The CDR3 is made up of 15 amino acids. V gave up 0 bases and J gave up 4 bases; unmatched junction bases: 5. Sequences were obtained from PBMCs. The chain couples TRBV5-4 to TRBJ1-2; 8 bases match TRBD1. The origin of this receptor is a woman aged 18-29 years in good health and CMV-seronegative. The CDR3 sequence is CASSLGITGGYGYTF. In DNA, the CDR3 is TGTGCCAGCAGCTTGGGGATAACAGGGGGCTATGGCTACACCTTC.